These T cell receptor beta chains were read from a single sample in a study of cytomegalovirus exposure and HLA in healthy donors. Only in-frame clones appear in the TCRdb table, and some are missing; sequencing was by immunoSEQ multiplex PCR. The sample holds under 95,000 clones, 76% seen once. Source material: PBMCs. These TCRs come from a man younger than 45 in good health and CMV-seropositive. CDR3s include the opening cysteine and the closing phenylalanine or tryptophan. A D gene is named only where the DNA matches it firmly. Not every row has a clone size; where given, it reads once, few, many or a size class.

cdr3_length clone_size d_call j_call v_call cdr3_aa cdr3_nt
11 . . TRBJ2-7 TRBV11-2 CASSLGGYQYF TGTGCCAGCAGCCTCGGAGGTTACCAGTACTTC
11 few TRBD2 TRBJ2-5 TRBV29-1 CSVGGQETQYF TGCAGCGTGGGGGGGCAAGAGACCCAGTACTTC
14 . TRBD1 TRBJ1-2 TRBV5-1 CASSLGGTGNGYTF TGCGCCAGCAGCTTGGGGGGGACAGGCAATGGCTACACCTTC
13 . TRBD1 TRBJ1-3 TRBV28 CAIAPGQGNTIYF TGTGCCATCGCCCCGGGACAGGGAAACACCATATATTTT
17 . TRBD2 TRBJ2-2 TRBV5-1 CASSLTSGGADTGELFF TGCGCCAGCAGCTTGACTAGCGGGGGGGCAGACACCGGGGAGCTGTTTTTT
15 . TRBD1 TRBJ1-1 TRBV2 CASSYQGGLNTEAFF TGTGCCAGCAGTTACCAGGGGGGCCTGAACACTGAAGCTTTCTTT
14 . . TRBJ1-1 TRBV5-6 CASSSRRGYTEAFF TGTGCCAGCAGCTCAAGGAGGGGTTACACTGAAGCTTTCTTT
13 . . TRBJ1-2 TRBV6-6 CASSYPGQYGYTF TGTGCCAGCAGTTACCCTGGACAGTATGGCTACACCTTC
14 few TRBD1 TRBJ1-1 TRBV4-3 CASSHDRVNREAFF TGCGCCAGCAGCCATGACAGGGTAAATCGTGAAGCTTTCTTT
14 . . TRBJ1-1 TRBV18 CASSPLSPGTEAFF TGTGCCAGCTCACCACTCTCCCCAGGCACTGAAGCTTTCTTT
14 . TRBD2 TRBJ2-5 TRBV7-6 CASSLSGSGETQYF TGTGCCAGCAGCCTTAGCGGGAGTGGAGAGACCCAGTACTTC
14 . . TRBJ2-3 TRBV4-1 CASSQDLTAGAQYF TGCGCCAGCAGCCAAGATCTGACTGCCGGGGCGCAGTATTTT
16 few TRBD1 TRBJ1-4 TRBV5-1 CASSLVFDRADEKLFF TGCGCCAGCAGCTTGGTTTTCGACAGGGCAGATGAAAAACTGTTTTTT
14 few . TRBJ2-3 TRBV5-1 CASSGAGWTDTQYF TGCGCCAGCAGCGGGGCGGGGTGGACAGATACGCAGTATTTT
16 once . TRBJ2-1 TRBV7-9 CASSPYSWSSYNEQFF TGTGCCAGCAGCCCATACTCCTGGAGCTCCTACAATGAGCAGTTCTTC
19 once TRBD2 TRBJ2-1 TRBV18 CASSPYHLPGGTFSNEQFF TGTGCCAGCTCACCCTACCATCTCCCGGGGGGGACTTTCTCCAATGAGCAGTTCTTC
13 . TRBD1 TRBJ2-7 TRBV6-1 CASSENRGYEQYF TGTGCCAGCAGTGAAAACAGGGGGTACGAGCAGTACTTC
16 few . TRBJ1-1 TRBV18 CASSPQNPTTGIGAFF TGTGCCAGCTCACCGCAAAACCCAACCACAGGGATCGGAGCTTTCTTT
14 once TRBD2 TRBJ2-1 TRBV6-5 CASSLAGGYNEQFF TGTGCCAGCAGTCTAGCGGGGGGGTACAATGAGCAGTTCTTC
16 . . TRBJ2-6 TRBV4-1 CASSQDRGSGANVLTF TGCGCCAGCAGCCAAGATCGCGGCTCTGGGGCCAACGTCCTGACTTTC
16 . TRBD1 TRBJ2-7 TRBV11-2 CASSLGTPGQDYEQYF TGTGCCAGCAGCTTAGGCACACCGGGACAGGACTACGAGCAGTACTTC
16 . TRBD2 TRBJ2-2 TRBV7-8 CASSLRTSGNTGELFF TGTGCCAGCAGCTTGAGAACTAGCGGTAACACCGGGGAGCTGTTTTTT
19 . TRBD2 TRBJ2-3 TRBV5-6 CASSPMTSGFLWGPDTQYF TGTGCCAGCAGCCCAATGACTAGCGGGTTCCTCTGGGGTCCAGATACGCAGTATTTT
11 . . TRBJ2-5 TRBV6-1 CASRLEKTQYF TGTGCCAGCAGACTAGAAAAGACCCAGTACTTC
17 . TRBD2 TRBJ2-1 TRBV7-9 CASSPRAPGLAQNEQFF TGTGCCAGCAGCCCAAGGGCTCCGGGACTAGCGCAAAATGAGCAGTTCTTC
16 . TRBD1 TRBJ1-2 TRBV27 CASSLRRTGNNYGYTF TGTGCCAGCAGTTTACGTCGGACAGGGAATAACTATGGCTACACCTTC
14 . . TRBJ2-5 TRBV15 CATSIVQKQETQYF TGTGCCACCAGCATTGTACAGAAACAAGAGACCCAGTACTTC
13 . . TRBJ2-7 TRBV18 CASSPGNSWEQYF TGTGCCAGCTCACCTGGTAACTCCTGGGAGCAGTACTTC
15 . . TRBJ1-5 TRBV19 CASSIGMSGGQPQHF TGTGCCAGTAGTATAGGCATGAGCGGGGGGCAGCCCCAGCATTTT
13 . . TRBJ1-1 TRBV6-5 CASSYQGRTEAFF TGTGCCAGCAGTTATCAGGGAAGGACTGAAGCTTTCTTT
14 . TRBD2 TRBJ2-1 TRBV29-1 CSVGREAHHNEQFF TGCAGCGTTGGGCGGGAGGCCCACCACAATGAGCAGTTCTTC
16 few . TRBJ1-6 TRBV6-4 CAARPEHSSYNSPLHF TGTGCCGCACGGCCAGAGCACAGCTCCTATAATTCACCCCTCCACTTT
15 . TRBD2 TRBJ2-5 TRBV4-1 CASSQGLAGEETQYF TGCGCCAGCAGCCAGGGACTAGCGGGGGAAGAGACCCAGTACTTC
14 few . TRBJ2-5 TRBV6-1 CASSEGGLQETQYF TGTGCCAGCAGTGAAGGAGGGTTACAAGAGACCCAGTACTTC
13 . . TRBJ2-7 TRBV7-9 CASSPEASYEQYF TGTGCCAGCAGCCCCGAAGCCTCCTACGAGCAGTACTTC
15 . . TRBJ1-3 TRBV7-6 CASSLAGAGGNTIYF TGTGCCAGCAGCTTGGCGGGGGCGGGTGGAAACACCATATATTTT
15 . TRBD1 TRBJ2-3 TRBV6-1 CASSPSDRVTDTQYF TGTGCCAGCAGCCCCTCGGACAGGGTCACAGATACGCAGTATTTT
16 once . TRBJ2-1 TRBV4-1 CASSQNRVRPDNEQFF TGCGCCAGCAGCCAAAACAGGGTTCGTCCCGACAATGAGCAGTTCTTC
13 . . TRBJ2-3 TRBV7-6 CASSLGATDTQYF TGTGCCAGCAGCTTAGGGGCCACAGATACGCAGTATTTT
14 once TRBD1 TRBJ1-2 TRBV6-1 CASKDRVGSYGYTF TGTGCCAGCAAGGACAGGGTAGGAAGCTATGGCTACACCTTC
16 . . TRBJ2-5 TRBV7-9 CASSLAPDREGETQYF TGTGCCAGCAGCTTAGCCCCGGACAGGGAGGGAGAGACCCAGTACTTC
16 . TRBD1 TRBJ1-2 TRBV5-6 CASSLGTSTGLYGYTF TGTGCCAGCAGCTTGGGGACCTCGACAGGGCTCTATGGCTACACCTTC
16 once TRBD1 TRBJ1-1 TRBV7-9 CASSFSGGLGGTEAFF TGTGCCAGCAGCTTTTCAGGGGGGCTCGGAGGAACTGAAGCTTTCTTT
15 . . TRBJ2-1 TRBV4-2 CASSPGESSYNEQFF TGTGCCAGCAGCCCCGGAGAAAGCTCCTACAATGAGCAGTTCTTC
14 . . TRBJ2-5 TRBV4-1 CASSQTQTGETQYF TGCGCCAGCAGCCAAACGCAAACCGGGGAGACCCAGTACTTC
13 . TRBD1 TRBJ1-2 TRBV5-8 CASRQTGTVGYTF TGTGCCAGCAGACAGACAGGGACGGTGGGCTACACCTTC
14 . . TRBJ2-7 TRBV28 CASTTGLSSYEQYF TGTGCCAGCACGACAGGTCTGAGCTCCTACGAGCAGTACTTC
14 . . TRBJ1-2 TRBV5-5 CASSPDPEGYGYTF TGTGCCAGCAGCCCTGACCCCGAGGGCTATGGCTACACCTTC
12 . . TRBJ1-1 TRBV15 CATSRDPQSAFF TGTGCCACCAGCAGAGATCCCCAGTCCGCTTTCTTT
15 . TRBD1 TRBJ2-7 TRBV18 CASSQLPGQGYEQYF TGTGCCAGCTCTCAACTCCCGGGACAGGGCTACGAGCAGTACTTC
16 . TRBD1 TRBJ2-1 TRBV4-3 CASSREGQAPYNEQFF TGCGCCAGCAGCCGAGAGGGACAGGCCCCATACAATGAGCAGTTCTTC
16 . . TRBJ2-5 TRBV4-3 CASSQDRRELQETQYF TGCGCCAGCAGCCAAGACAGACGGGAGCTCCAAGAGACCCAGTACTTC
11 . . TRBJ2-4 TRBV20-1 CSFRGGSIQYF TGCAGCTTCAGAGGAGGAAGCATTCAGTACTTC